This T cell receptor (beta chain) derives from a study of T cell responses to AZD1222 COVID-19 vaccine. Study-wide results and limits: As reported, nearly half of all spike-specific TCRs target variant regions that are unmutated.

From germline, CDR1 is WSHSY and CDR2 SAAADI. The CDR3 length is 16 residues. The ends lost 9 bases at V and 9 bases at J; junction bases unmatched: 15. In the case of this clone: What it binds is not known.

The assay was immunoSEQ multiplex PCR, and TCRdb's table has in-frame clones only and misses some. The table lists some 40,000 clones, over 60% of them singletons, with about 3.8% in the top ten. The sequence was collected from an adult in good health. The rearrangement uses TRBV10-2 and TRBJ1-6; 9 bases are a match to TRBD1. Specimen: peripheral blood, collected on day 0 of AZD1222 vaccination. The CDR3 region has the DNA TGCGCCAGTCACTCAGCCGGGACAGGGAAGGGTTCACCCCTCCACTTT. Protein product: CASHSAGTGKGSPLHF.